The sequence of this T cell receptor (beta chain) was determined in a study of T cells in Graves' hyperthyroidism and ophthalmopathy. Notes on this clonotype: What it binds is unknown.

Lactation, pregnancy, other autoimmune disease or uncontrolled infection excluded patients. The diagnoses drew upon clinical symptoms, serum thyroxine and TRAb, thyroid ultrasound and orbital computed tomography. Amplification targeted TCR beta CDR3 regions from RNA transcripts. Carried out on the TCR CDR3, a first-round RT-PCR used the HTBI primer set. TCRdb recomputed calls from the multiplex PCR reads with MiXCR, one row per CDR3 protein. The data hold hundreds of thousands of distinct CDR3 sequences, with about 45% observed a single time. Trimming pared 6 bases from V and 1 base from J, leaving 12 bases between. Germline CDR1 is SQVTM and CDR2 is ANQGSEA. The CDR3 length is 13 residues. Broader study findings: A model of 13 V-J features distinguished ophthalmopathy from stable hyperthyroidism. Most clonotypes expanded in thyroid above 0.001 were likewise present in blood.

The receptor was isolated from an adult man with Graves' disease, either hyperthyroidism or ophthalmopathy (not recorded which). V usage is TRBV29-1 and J usage is TRBJ1-1; TRBD1 might be the D (6 bases). Sequenced material: peripheral blood or thyroid tissue (not recorded which). CDR3 protein: CSVSPDRNTEAFF. In DNA, the CDR3 is TGCAGCGTCAGTCCGGACAGGAACACTGAAGCTTTCTTT.